Below, 21 T cell receptor beta chains from the same sample are listed, as sequenced in a study of cytomegalovirus exposure and HLA in healthy donors. The data were produced by immunoSEQ multiplex PCR, yet TCRdb's version contains in-frame clones alone and is incomplete. The data show 260,000 or so clones, with about nine tenths seen just once and roughly 3% held by the top ten. The sequenced sample was PBMCs. The receptors come from a woman in her twenties or thirties in good health and CMV-seronegative.

The rearrangement joins TRBV29-1 to TRBJ2-7; perhaps D is TRBD1 or TRBD2 (5 bases each). CDR3 length: 12 amino acids. CDR1 SQVTM and CDR2 ANQGSEA come from the germline V gene. V lost 7 bases and J 7 bases, leaving 17 bases between the germline ends. In DNA form, the CDR3 reads TGCAGCGCCGAGGGCACTCCAGGGGAGCAGTACTTC. Its protein is CSAEGTPGEQYF.

The rearrangement joins TRBV7-2 to TRBJ1-5; D is uncertain. This CDR3 has 17 amino acids. In germline, CDR1 is SGHTA, CDR2 FQGNSA. Between the trimmed V and J ends, which lost 5 bases and 7 bases, there was a span of 24 bases. CDR3 amino acids: CASSPPGLGLGGQPQHF. The CDR3 region has the DNA TGTGCCAGCAGCCCACCTGGGCTAGGCTTAGGTGGGCAGCCCCAGCATTTT.

This clone showed up just once. The chain carries TRBV2 and TRBJ2-5; 10 bases match TRBD2. Trimming took 6 bases from V and 7 from J; bases not matched to a gene: 8. The length of the CDR3 is 14 residues. Germline V gene lookup returns CDR1 SNHLY and CDR2 FYNNEI. The CDR3 reads CASSMTPSGGTQYF. Here the CDR3 DNA reads TGTGCCAGCAGCATGACCCCTAGCGGGGGGACCCAGTACTTC.

This chain connects TRBV5-6 to TRBJ2-1; possible D gene TRBD1, 5 bases. V was shortened by 7 bases and J by 8 bases, with 19 bases between the two germline ends. This CDR3 is built from 14 residues. CDR1 and CDR2 (germline): SGHDT, YYEEEE. The CDR3 nucleotides are TGTGCCAGCCTTAGGGGTCCGAGCCGCGATGAGCAGTTCTTC. This sequence encodes CASLRGPSRDEQFF.

The chain joins TRBV4-2 to TRBJ1-1; 9 nucleotides agree with TRBD1. V shed 2 bases and J 1 base; nucleotides not matched to a gene: 2. The CDR3 totals 15 residues. Germline assignment: CDR1 LGHNA and CDR2 YNFKEQ. The CDR3 DNA follows: TGTGCCAGCAGCCAACGGGACAGGGAGAACACTGAAGCTTTCTTT. Protein: CASSQRDRENTEAFF.

The V and J genes are TRBV6-5 and TRBJ2-7; 13 nucleotides match TRBD2. Germline CDR1 is MNHEY and CDR2 is SVGAGI. V was pared by 1 base and J by 3 bases, with 3 bases of the junction left unmatched. The CDR3 length is 16 residues. CDR3 protein: CASSYYGLAGDYEQYF. The CDR3 DNA reads TGTGCCAGCAGTTACTACGGACTAGCGGGAGACTACGAGCAGTACTTC.

CDR3 DNA sequence: TGTGCCAGCAGTTACACGACAGGGTTGAGGGAGACCCAGTACTTC. Encoded protein: CASSYTTGLRETQYF. The chain uses TRBV6-5 and TRBJ2-5; 7 positions agree with TRBD1. V shed 2 bases, J shed 5 bases, and the junction held 8 bases outside the gene matches. Germline values: CDR1 MNHEY, CDR2 SVGAGI. CDR3 length: 15 amino acids.

V and J are TRBV13 and TRBJ2-7, with TRBD1 identical over 10 bases. CDR3 length: 15 residues. The V segment lost 5 bases and the J segment 7 bases; nucleotides outside the gene matches: 11. From germline, CDR1 is PRHDT and CDR2 FYEKMQ (reference sequence). CDR3 loop: CASSARDRGAGEQYF. The DNA of the CDR3 is TGTGCCAGCAGCGCCCGGGACAGGGGAGCTGGGGAGCAGTACTTC.

The count of this clone is one. V and J are TRBV11-2 and TRBJ1-1; D uncertain. The CDR3 has 13 residues. Germline assignment: CDR1 SGHAT and CDR2 FQNNGV. With 5 bases removed from V and 2 bases from J, the gap between germline ends came to 9 bases. CDR3 sequence: CASSPTGNTEAFF. The CDR3 bases are TGTGCCAGCAGCCCGACGGGAAACACTGAAGCTTTCTTT.

The gene calls are TRBV9 and TRBJ2-2; D call uncertain. V dropped 3 bases and J dropped 2 bases, with 5 bases sitting between them. CDR1 and CDR2 from the germline V gene are SGDLS and YYNGEE. The CDR3 runs 13 residues. The CDR3, as DNA: TGTGCCAGCAGCGCGGTAAACACCGGGGAGCTGTTTTTT. As protein: CASSAVNTGELFF.

The chain recombines TRBV5-1 with TRBJ2-5; 12 bases map to TRBD1. V lost 4 bases, J lost 7 bases, and 5 bases stayed unmatched. Germline V CDR1 and CDR2: SGHRS, YFSETQ. This CDR3 has 14 amino acids. CDR3 DNA sequence: TGCGCCAGCAGCCCGGGACAGGGGGCCTGGACCCAGTACTTC. This translates into CASSPGQGAWTQYF.

The rearrangement links TRBV28 to TRBJ1-5; TRBD1 might be the D (6 bases). The V end was cut by 7 bases, the J end by 1 base, with 17 bases between. Germline V CDR1 and CDR2: MDHEN, SYDVKM. The CDR3 spans 16 residues. This CDR3 reads CASTYRVKKSNQPQHF. The CDR3 DNA sequence: TGTGCCAGCACCTACAGGGTTAAGAAAAGCAATCAGCCCCAGCATTTT.

The rearrangement joins TRBV14 to TRBJ2-3, with TRBD2 identical over 10 bases. The V gene end was trimmed by 4 bases and the J gene end by 4 bases; junction bases not matched to a gene: 14. The CDR3 covers 18 residues. Germline CDR1 is SGHDN and CDR2 is FVKESK. The CDR3 coding sequence is TGTGCCAGCAGCCTACGGACTAGCGGAGAAGTTTTCTCAGATACGCAGTATTTT. It is translated as CASSLRTSGEVFSDTQYF. Using reference TRBV14 and TRBJ2-3 for the parts outside the CDR3, the full variable domain is EAGVTQFPSHSVIEKGQTVTLRCDPISGHDNLYWYRRVMGKEIKFLLHFVKESKQDESGMPNNRFLAERTGGTYSTLKVQPAELEDSGVYFCASSLRTSGEVFSDTQYFGPGTRLTVL.

The V call is TRBV7-2, the J call TRBJ2-2; TRBD1 is a possible D gene (5 bases). Germline values: CDR1 SGHTA, CDR2 FQGNSA. The CDR3 loop spans 15 amino acids. Trimming pared 2 bases from V and 5 bases from J, leaving 12 bases between. As DNA, the CDR3 is TGTGCCAGCAGCTTAAAGGGGTTGGGGACCGGGGAGCTGTTTTTT. This sequence encodes CASSLKGLGTGELFF.

V gene TRBV5-4 combines with J gene TRBJ2-7; D gene unclear. Germline V gene sequence: CDR1 SGHNT, CDR2 YYREEE (reference sequence). Trimming cost V 0 bases and J 3 bases, with 13 bases left between them. The CDR3 is 15 residues long. The CDR3: CASSLGKTTNYEQYF. The CDR3 region has the DNA TGTGCCAGCAGCTTGGGCAAGACAACCAACTACGAGCAGTACTTC.

V is TRBV30 and J is TRBJ1-2; maybe TRBD1 (5 bases). CDR3 size: 15 residues. V was shortened by 3 bases and J by 3 bases, with 17 bases between the two germline ends. The germline V gene encodes CDR1 GTSNPN and CDR2 SVGIG (reference sequence). The CDR3 DNA is TGTGCCTGGAGCCAAATAGGTGGGACGGACTATGGCTACACCTTC. It encodes CAWSQIGGTDYGYTF.

This clone was seen once. CDR3 in amino acids: CASSQQTMIYGYTF. The CDR3 DNA follows: TGTGCCAGCAGCCAACAGACAATGATCTATGGCTACACCTTC. The V gene is TRBV7-2, the J gene TRBJ1-2, with D uncertain. V was shortened by 5 bases and J by 4 bases, with 14 bases between the two germline ends. The germline CDR1 and CDR2 sequences are SGHTA and FQGNSA. CDR3 length: 14 amino acids.

The CDR3 spells CASSDFGSGTEAFF. In DNA, the CDR3 is TGTGCCAGCAGCGATTTTGGATCGGGCACTGAAGCTTTCTTT. The rearrangement uses TRBV9 and TRBJ1-1; unclear D gene. This CDR3 comprises 14 residues. V lost 3 bases and J 4 bases, leaving 13 bases between the germline ends. Germline V CDR1 and CDR2: SGDLS, YYNGEE. Supplemented by reference TRBV9 and TRBJ1-1, the full variable domain reads DSGVTQTPKHLITATGQRVTLRCSPRSGDLSVYWYQQSLDQGLQFLIQYYNGEERAKGNILERFSAQQFPDLHSELNLSSLELGDSALYFCASSDFGSGTEAFFGQGTRLTVV.

The table lists this clone with a count of one. CDR3 nucleotides: TGTGCCAGCAGCCCCAACCCTGACAACTCCTACGAGCAGTACTTC. Protein sequence: CASSPNPDNSYEQYF. The chain carries TRBV11-3 and TRBJ2-7; no clear D gene. The CDR3 totals 15 residues. The germline gives CDR1 SGHNT, CDR2 YENEEA. The V gene lost 5 bases and the J gene lost 0 bases, with 14 bases spanning the gap.

The chain carries TRBV29-1 and TRBJ2-2; 8 bases line up with TRBD1. Germline CDR1 reads SQVTM; CDR2 reads ANQGSEA. The CDR3 spans 15 residues. The trim removed 2 bases at V and 4 bases at J, leaving 6 bases unmatched. The CDR3 DNA reads TGCAGCGTTGAACACACAGGGGGAAGCACCGGGGAGCTGTTTTTT. Protein product: CSVEHTGGSTGELFF.

The chain carries TRBV11-2 and TRBJ2-7; 11 bases are shared with TRBD2. CDR3 length: 15 amino acids. The germline V gene has CDR1 SGHAT and CDR2 FQNNGV. After removal of 6 bases from V and 4 bases from J, the junction contained 8 bases not matched to a gene. CDR3 protein: CASRKPASGRYEQYF. DNA for the CDR3: TGTGCCAGCAGAAAACCGGCTAGCGGGAGGTACGAGCAGTACTTC.